This TCR beta chain was observed in a study of blood T cell repertoires in COVID-19. Whole-study context: Italy, Spain and the United States were the sources of the convalescent and acute COVID-19 samples. Sources were T cells, B-cell-depleted T cells, or PBMCs; the material itself was cDNA or gDNA.

V was pared by 3 bases and J by 7 bases, with 19 bases between. Germline V gene sequence: CDR1 DFQATT, CDR2 SNEGSKA (reference sequence). This CDR3 comprises 15 residues. Original processing methods: Estimation of nucleated cell counts was performed using reference gene primer amplification. Clones were read by immunoSEQ multiplex PCR, and TCRdb kept only the in-frame ones, dropping some. That table furnishes V, J and clone size, whereas the DNA furnished D and trimming. The data show roughly 250,000 clones, with approximately 90% seen just once and around 0.8% held by the top ten. The J gene is TRBJ1-5, the V gene TRBV20-1; the D gene is possibly TRBD1 (5 bases). The source is a man aged 25 to 40 with acute or convalescent COVID-19. Sequencing was performed on peripheral blood. In nucleotides, the CDR3 is TGCAGTGCTAGTAGGGGCAGACTGGGTGGACAGCCCCAGCATTTT. It translates to CSASRGRLGGQPQHF.